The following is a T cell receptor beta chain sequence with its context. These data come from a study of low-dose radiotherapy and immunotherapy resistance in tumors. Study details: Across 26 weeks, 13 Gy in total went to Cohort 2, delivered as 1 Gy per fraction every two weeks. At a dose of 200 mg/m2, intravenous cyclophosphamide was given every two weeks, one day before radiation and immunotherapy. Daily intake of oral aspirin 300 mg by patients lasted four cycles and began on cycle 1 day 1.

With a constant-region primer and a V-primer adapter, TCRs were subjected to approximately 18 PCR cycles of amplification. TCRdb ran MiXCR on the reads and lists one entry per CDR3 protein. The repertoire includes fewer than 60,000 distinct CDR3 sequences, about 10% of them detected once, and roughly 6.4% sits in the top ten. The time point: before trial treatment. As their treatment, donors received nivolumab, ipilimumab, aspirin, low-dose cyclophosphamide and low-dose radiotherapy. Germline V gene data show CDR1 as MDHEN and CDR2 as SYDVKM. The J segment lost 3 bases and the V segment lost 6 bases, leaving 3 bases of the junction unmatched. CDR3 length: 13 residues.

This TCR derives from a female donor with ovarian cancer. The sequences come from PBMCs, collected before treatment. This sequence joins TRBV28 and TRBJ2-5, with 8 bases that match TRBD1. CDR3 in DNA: TGTGCCAGCAGCCAGGACAGGGAAGAGACCCAGTACTTC. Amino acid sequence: CASSQDREETQYF.